The 18 T cell receptor beta chains presented below share a single source sample, sequenced in a study of T cell responses to AZD1222 COVID-19 vaccine. Clones were read by immunoSEQ multiplex PCR, and TCRdb kept only the in-frame ones, dropping some. This sample has tens of thousands of clones, with less than 90% found just once. Sequences were derived from peripheral blood, sampled 28 days after the second AZD1222 dose. The receptors derive from an adult who received the AZD1222 COVID-19 vaccine.

The chain combines TRBV6-5 with TRBJ1-2; unclear D gene. Germline V gene sequence: CDR1 MNHEY, CDR2 SVGAGI. V lost 2 bases, J lost 6 bases, and 13 bases lay in between. The CDR3 covers 14 residues. The CDR3 bases are TGTGCCAGCAGTTACGCAGAATCCTTTGATGGCTACACCTTC. Its protein is CASSYAESFDGYTF.

This sequence joins TRBV5-1 and TRBJ2-1; 11 positions agree with TRBD2. Germline assignment: CDR1 SGHRS and CDR2 YFSETQ. CDR3 length: 14 amino acids. V gave up 5 bases and J gave up 7 bases; unmatched junction bases: 5. The CDR3 loop reads CASSPSGGNNEQFF. CDR3 DNA: TGCGCCAGCAGTCCTAGCGGGGGGAATAATGAGCAGTTCTTC.

V and J are TRBV3-1 (or the pseudogene TRBV3-2) and TRBJ2-1; D not certain. Germline V gene data show CDR1 as LGHDT and CDR2 as YNNKEL (reference sequence). Trimming removed 0 bases at V and 10 bases at J, with 10 bases between. The CDR3 contains 13 residues. CDR3 sequence reads: CASSQDIRYEQFF. DNA for the CDR3: TGTGCCAGCAGCCAAGATATACGATACGAGCAGTTCTTC.

The V call is TRBV19, the J call TRBJ2-7, with D uncertain. In germline, CDR1 is LNHDA, CDR2 SQIVND (reference sequence). The CDR3 consists of 12 residues. Trimming took off 6 bases at V and 2 bases at J, with 8 bases between the two ends. The DNA of the CDR3 is TGTGCCAGTAGCGCAGGCACCTACGAGCAGTACTTC. It yields the protein CASSAGTYEQYF.

The V gene is TRBV10-1, the J gene TRBJ1-1; D is uncertain. Germline V gene data show CDR1 as WNHNN and CDR2 as SYGVQD (reference sequence). V was pared by 0 bases and J by 5 bases, with 13 bases between. The CDR3 is made up of 15 amino acids. The CDR3 nucleotides read TGCGCCAGCAGTGAGTCCTTGGGAGGGAGGACTGAAGCTTTCTTT. Amino acids: CASSESLGGRTEAFF.

The genes are TRBV11-2 and TRBJ1-1, with D tentatively TRBD1 (5 bases). Per germline, CDR1 SGHAT and CDR2 FQNNGV. The V gene lost 5 bases and the J gene lost 4 bases, with 17 bases spanning the gap. The CDR3 totals 15 residues. The CDR3 is CASSGGGILGTEAFF. The CDR3, as DNA: TGTGCCAGCAGCGGGGGGGGGATTTTGGGCACTGAAGCTTTCTTT.

The chain carries TRBV23-1 and TRBJ2-7; 14 bases are a match to TRBD2. TRBV23-1 falls under the ORF class, with uncertain function. This CDR3 has 16 residues. Germline trimming cut 2 bases from V and 5 bases from J; bases unmatched to any gene: 5. The chain's CDR3 is CASSQVTGLAGDEQYF. CDR3 coding DNA: TGCGCCAGCAGTCAAGTGACGGGACTAGCGGGGGACGAGCAGTACTTC.

This chain joins TRBV10-1 and TRBJ1-1; 8 bases are shared with TRBD1. CDR1 and CDR2 from the germline V gene are WNHNN and SYGVQD (reference sequence). Trimming cost V 6 bases and J 5 bases; bases outside gene matches: 11. This CDR3 is built from 15 residues. CDR3 residues: CASSPGQGERTEAFF. The CDR3 nucleotides are TGCGCCAGCAGCCCCGGACAGGGTGAGAGGACTGAAGCTTTCTTT.

V is TRBV9 and J is TRBJ2-2, with 7 bases aligning to TRBD1. The V gene end was trimmed by 3 bases and the J gene end by 6 bases; junction bases not matched to a gene: 11. The germline V gene has CDR1 SGDLS and CDR2 YYNGEE. The CDR3 is made up of 16 amino acids. This CDR3 reads CASSGGGRNRAGELFF. CDR3 nucleotides: TGTGCCAGCAGCGGAGGGGGCCGGAATAGGGCCGGGGAGCTGTTTTTT. Full variable domain (missing parts from reference TRBV9 and TRBJ2-2): DSGVTQTPKHLITATGQRVTLRCSPRSGDLSVYWYQQSLDQGLQFLIQYYNGEERAKGNILERFSAQQFPDLHSELNLSSLELGDSALYFCASSGGGRNRAGELFFGEGSRLTVL.

The V call is TRBV6-5, the J call TRBJ1-2; TRBD1 is a possible D gene (6 bases). Germline values: CDR1 MNHEY, CDR2 SVGAGI. The V end was cut by 11 bases, the J end by 2 bases, with 18 bases between. This CDR3 spans 14 amino acids. This CDR3 reads CALLPGQLNYGYTF. The CDR3 DNA reads TGTGCCTTACTCCCGGGACAACTAAACTATGGCTACACCTTC.

The chain employs TRBV2 and TRBJ2-5; 8 bases line up with TRBD2. The CDR3 covers 13 residues. Losses at the gene ends were 4 bases for V and 5 bases for J; bases not matched to a gene: 3. Germline lookup yields CDR1 SNHLY and CDR2 FYNNEI. The CDR3, as DNA: TGTGCCAGCAGTGGTAGCGGGGAGGAGACCCAGTACTTC. As protein: CASSGSGEETQYF. The full variable domain, rest sourced from reference TRBV2 and TRBJ2-5, is EPEVTQTPSHQVTQMGQEVILRCVPISNHLYFYWYRQILGQKVEFLVSFYNNEISEKSEIFDDQFSVERPDGSNFTLKIRSTKLEDSAMYFCASSGSGEETQYFGPGTRLLVL.

V and J are TRBV5-1 and TRBJ2-2; 7 bases are shared with TRBD1. The CDR3 length is 15 residues. The V gene's germline CDR1 is SGHRS and CDR2 YFSETQ. Trimming removed 0 bases from V and 6 bases from J; junction bases left unmatched: 5. CDR3 DNA sequence: TGCGCCAGCAGCTTGGCCGTGACAGGGCCCGGGGAGCTGTTTTTT. Encoded protein: CASSLAVTGPGELFF. Combining the CDR3 with reference TRBV5-1 and TRBJ2-2 gives the whole variable domain KAGVTQTPRYLIKTRGQQVTLSCSPISGHRSVSWYQQTPGQGLQFLFEYFSETQRNKGNFPGRFSGRQFSNSRSEMNVSTLELGDSALYLCASSLAVTGPGELFFGEGSRLTVL.

The chain is built from TRBV10-1 and TRBJ2-5; D is ambiguous. The V gene lost 3 bases and the J gene lost 2 bases, with 7 bases spanning the gap. This CDR3 is 13 amino acids long. Germline V gene lookup returns CDR1 WNHNN and CDR2 SYGVQD (reference sequence). In nucleotides, the CDR3 is TGCGCCAGCAGTGATGGCGTTCAAGAGACCCAGTACTTC. Protein: CASSDGVQETQYF.

J is TRBJ1-2 and V is TRBV30; maybe TRBD1 (5 bases). The germline V and J ends were trimmed by 4 bases and 4 bases, with 13 bases remaining between them. Germline lookup yields CDR1 GTSNPN and CDR2 SVGIG (reference sequence). The CDR3 has 13 residues. The CDR3 DNA reads as TGTGCCTGGAACCCCGGGACGGTCTATGGCTACACCTTC. As protein: CAWNPGTVYGYTF. The complete variable domain, with remaining parts taken from reference TRBV30 and TRBJ1-2, reads SQTIHQWPATLVQPVGSPLSLECTVEGTSNPNLYWYRQAAGRGLQLLFYSVGIGQISSEVPQNLSASRPQDRQFILSSKKLLLSDSGFYLCAWNPGTVYGYTFGSGTRLTVV.

The chain uses TRBV30 and TRBJ1-4; no clear D. Germline V CDR1 and CDR2: GTSNPN, SVGIG (reference sequence). Trimming removed 1 base at V and 7 bases at J, with 1 base between. The CDR3 is 10 amino acids. CDR3 in DNA: TGTGCCTGGAGTGGTGAAAAACTGTTTTTT. Translated: CAWSGEKLFF.

The genes are TRBV11-1 and TRBJ2-1, with 7 bases lining up with TRBD1. Unmatched junction bases numbered 11, after V lost 5 bases and J lost 4 bases. Germline V lookup: CDR1 SGHAT, CDR2 FQDESV (reference sequence). The CDR3 is 16 amino acids. Here the CDR3 reads CASSPRGLAEYNEQFF. The CDR3 DNA is TGTGCCAGCAGCCCAAGGGGGCTAGCAGAATACAATGAGCAGTTCTTC.

This chain connects TRBV6-4 to TRBJ1-5; D perhaps matches TRBD1 (6 bases). V gave up 3 bases and J gave up 5 bases, with 11 bases separating them. Germline CDR1 is MRHNA and CDR2 is SNTAGT. The CDR3 runs to 14 residues. The CDR3 nucleotides read TGTGCCAGCAGTGAACAGGGCGGGGATCAGCCCCAGCATTTT. Amino acid sequence: CASSEQGGDQPQHF.

This clone appeared a few times. The chain combines TRBV12-5 with TRBJ1-1; TRBD1 matches 8 bases. Germline V gene sequence: CDR1 LGHNT, CDR2 FRNRAP. The V segment lost 4 bases and the J segment 4 bases; nucleotides outside the gene matches: 5. This CDR3 is 14 amino acids long. The CDR3 nucleotides read TGTGCTAGTGGTTCGCAGGGGGCTGGCACTGAAGCTTTCTTT. Its translation: CASGSQGAGTEAFF.